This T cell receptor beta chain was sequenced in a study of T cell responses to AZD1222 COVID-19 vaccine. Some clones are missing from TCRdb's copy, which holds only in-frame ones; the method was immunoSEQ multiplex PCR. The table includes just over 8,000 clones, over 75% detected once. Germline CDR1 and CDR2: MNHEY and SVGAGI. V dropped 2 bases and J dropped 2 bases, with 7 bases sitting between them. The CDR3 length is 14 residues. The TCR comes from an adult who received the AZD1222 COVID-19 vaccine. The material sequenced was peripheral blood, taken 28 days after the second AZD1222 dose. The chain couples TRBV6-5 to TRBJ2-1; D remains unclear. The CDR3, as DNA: TGTGCCAGCAGTTACCAAGATACCTACAATGAGCAGTTCTTC. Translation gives CASSYQDTYNEQFF.